The 30 T cell receptor beta chains reported below all come from one sample, sequenced in a study of cytomegalovirus exposure and HLA in healthy donors. Use of 60 Vbeta and 13 Jbeta primers characterized the PCR. TCRdb's copy holds only in-frame clones and misses some; the assay was immunoSEQ multiplex PCR. This table holds 150,000 to 200,000 clones, approximately 85% found once. Sequencing used PBMCs. Receptors originate from a man aged 18 to 30 in good health and CMV-seropositive.

For the CDR3, the DNA is TGTGCCAGCAGTGAGCCACAGGCCTACTACGAGCAGTACTTC. The encoded protein is CASSEPQAYYEQYF. The chain employs TRBV6-1 and TRBJ2-7; D is possibly TRBD1 (5 bases). Trimming left V 3 bases short and J 3 bases short, with 12 bases between. CDR1 is MNHNS and CDR2 is SASEGT in the germline V gene. The CDR3 sequence is 14 residues long.

This sequence joins TRBV7-9 and TRBJ2-7; D is unclear. The germline V gene encodes CDR1 SEHNR and CDR2 FQNEAQ (reference sequence). The CDR3 has 14 residues. Trimming stripped 1 base from V and 5 bases from J, with 12 bases between. In DNA form, the CDR3 reads TGTGCCAGCAGCTTAGACGCACGAATAGACGAGCAGTACTTC. Translating it yields CASSLDARIDEQYF.

The V call is TRBV11-2, the J call TRBJ2-1, with 10 bases identical to TRBD2. V gave up 5 bases and J gave up 2 bases; unmatched junction bases: 12. The CDR3 contains 18 residues. Germline CDR1 SGHAT, CDR2 FQNNGV. The CDR3 nucleotides are TGTGCCAGCAGCGCCCAAACCCTAGCGGGGGAAACCTACAATGAGCAGTTCTTC. It encodes CASSAQTLAGETYNEQFF.

The CDR3 reads CASSVGGGAQNEQFF. The DNA of the CDR3 is TGCGCCAGCAGTGTCGGTGGGGGGGCCCAGAATGAGCAGTTCTTC. This chain connects TRBV10-1 to TRBJ2-1; a possible D gene is TRBD2 (7 bases). The CDR3 is 15 amino acids. The V gene lost 4 bases and the J gene lost 7 bases, with 17 bases spanning the gap. Germline V gene lookup returns CDR1 WNHNN and CDR2 SYGVQD (reference sequence).

J is TRBJ1-1 and V is TRBV5-1; weak D call: TRBD1 (6 bases). Germline CDR1 reads SGHRS; CDR2 reads YFSETQ. The CDR3 has 13 amino acids. Trimming took 4 bases from V and 1 from J, leaving 8 bases between them. CDR3 in amino acids: CASSRTENTEAFF. The CDR3 DNA is TGCGCCAGCAGCCGGACAGAGAACACTGAAGCTTTCTTT.

This clone appeared once. V usage is TRBV19 and J usage is TRBJ1-3; D gene uncertain. The length of the CDR3 is 18 residues. Trimming cost V 1 base and J 0 bases, with 16 bases left between them. The germline V gene encodes CDR1 LNHDA and CDR2 SQIVND (reference sequence). The CDR3 bases are TGTGCCAGTAGTATAGTGCGGGGATTAGGGTCCTCTGGAAACACCATATATTTT. Translating gives CASSIVRGLGSSGNTIYF. Variable domain in full (rest from reference TRBV19 and TRBJ1-3): DGGITQSPKYLFRKEGQNVTLSCEQNLNHDAMYWYRQDPGQGLRLIYYSQIVNDFQKGDIAEGYSVSREKKESFPLTVTSAQKNPTAFYLCASSIVRGLGSSGNTIYFGEGSWLTVV.

This clone showed up just a few times. The rearrangement joins TRBV7-9 to TRBJ1-1; a weak D match, TRBD1 (5 bases). This CDR3 contains 15 residues. The germline V gene has CDR1 SEHNR and CDR2 FQNEAQ (reference sequence). V lost 5 bases to trimming and J lost 0 bases, with 13 bases between them. CDR3 sequence: CASSPWRGMNTEAFF. The DNA for the CDR3 is TGTGCCAGCAGCCCGTGGAGGGGCATGAACACTGAAGCTTTCTTT. Supplemented by reference TRBV7-9 and TRBJ1-1, the full variable domain reads DTGVSQNPRHKITKRGQNVTFRCDPISEHNRLYWYRQTLGQGPEFLTYFQNEAQLEKSRLLSDRFSAERPKGSFSTLEIQRTEQGDSAMYLCASSPWRGMNTEAFFGQGTRLTVV.

The J gene is TRBJ2-1, the V gene TRBV7-2; 11 nucleotides align to TRBD1. The V and J ends lost 5 bases and 7 bases, in that order; junction bases with no gene match: 10. CDR1 is SGHTA, CDR2 FQGNSA, per germline. CDR3 length: 16 amino acids. CDR3 amino acids: CASSPPPGTGGNEQFF. In DNA form, the CDR3 reads TGTGCCAGCAGCCCCCCTCCCGGGACAGGGGGGAATGAGCAGTTCTTC.

This clone was found a few times. The genes are TRBV2 and TRBJ1-5; tentatively, D is TRBD1 (6 bases). The germline CDR1 and CDR2 sequences are SNHLY and FYNNEI. V lost 2 bases and J 1 base, leaving 6 bases between the germline ends. The length of the CDR3 is 14 residues. CDR3 sequence: CASSERGSNQPQHF. The CDR3 nucleotides read TGTGCCAGCAGTGAAAGGGGGAGCAATCAGCCCCAGCATTTT.

The J gene is TRBJ1-6, the V gene TRBV5-4; 8 bases align to TRBD1. In germline, CDR1 is SGHNT, CDR2 YYREEE (reference sequence). This CDR3 spans 15 amino acids. The ends lost 5 bases at V and 4 bases at J; junction bases unmatched: 5. CDR3 bases: TGTGCCAGCAGTTTAACAGGGGGATATAATTCACCCCTCCACTTT. It yields the protein CASSLTGGYNSPLHF.

The chain uses TRBV7-3 and TRBJ2-1; 8 nucleotides line up with TRBD1. In germline, CDR1 is SGHTA, CDR2 FQGTGA. The V gene end was trimmed by 4 bases and the J gene end by 5 bases; junction bases not matched to a gene: 4. The CDR3 covers 14 residues. The CDR3 coding sequence is TGTGCCAGCAGCTCAGAACAGGGGGACAATGAGCAGTTCTTC. Amino acid sequence: CASSSEQGDNEQFF.

The rearrangement joins TRBV5-1 to TRBJ2-2; TRBD2 is a possible D gene (6 bases). Germline V lookup: CDR1 SGHRS, CDR2 YFSETQ. The CDR3 is 15 amino acids. Trimming took off 5 bases at V and 6 bases at J, with 17 bases between the two ends. CDR3 coding DNA: TGCGCCAGCAGGCCACTGTCGGCGGGGTCCGGGGAGCTGTTTTTT. Its protein is CASRPLSAGSGELFF. The full variable domain, completed using reference TRBV5-1 and TRBJ2-2, is KAGVTQTPRYLIKTRGQQVTLSCSPISGHRSVSWYQQTPGQGLQFLFEYFSETQRNKGNFPGRFSGRQFSNSRSEMNVSTLELGDSALYLCASRPLSAGSGELFFGEGSRLTVL.

About this clone itself: At one boundary the junction diverges from the germline segment, which might be a read error. The chain joins TRBV2 to TRBJ1-1; TRBD1 is a possible D gene (5 bases). Germline CDR1 and CDR2: SNHLY and FYNNEI. This CDR3 is built from 16 residues. In DNA form, the CDR3 reads TGTGCCAGTAGTGTGACCGACACAGGTTCCCACACTGAAGCTTTCTTT. Translating gives CASSVTDTGSHTEAFF.

This sequence joins TRBV7-6 and TRBJ1-1; D unclear. The CDR3 spans 13 residues. V lost 5 bases and J 3 bases, leaving 10 bases between the germline ends. Germline assignment: CDR1 SGHVS and CDR2 FNYEAQ. CDR3 in DNA: TGTGCCAGCAGCCGCCGAGCGGACACTGAAGCTTTCTTT. This gives the protein CASSRRADTEAFF.

The gene calls are TRBV5-1 and TRBJ2-5; 8 bases agree with TRBD1. V shed 0 bases and J 6 bases; nucleotides not matched to a gene: 13. CDR1 SGHRS and CDR2 YFSETQ come from the germline V gene. This CDR3 is 17 amino acids long. DNA of the CDR3: TGCGCCAGCAGCTTGGCCGATCTCCAGGGGGCTGGGAAGACCCAGTACTTC. It translates to CASSLADLQGAGKTQYF.

The rearrangement joins TRBV5-1 to TRBJ2-3; D unresolved. CDR1 and CDR2 from the germline V gene are SGHRS and YFSETQ. Trimming removed 2 bases from V and 1 base from J, with 5 bases in between. This CDR3 comprises 13 residues. CDR3 DNA: TGCGCCAGCAGCTTTCCAGGCACAGATACGCAGTATTTT. Its translation is CASSFPGTDTQYF. Together with reference TRBV5-1 and TRBJ2-3, the CDR3 gives the full variable domain: KAGVTQTPRYLIKTRGQQVTLSCSPISGHRSVSWYQQTPGQGLQFLFEYFSETQRNKGNFPGRFSGRQFSNSRSEMNVSTLELGDSALYLCASSFPGTDTQYFGPGTRLTVL.

This sequence joins TRBV9 and TRBJ1-6; tentatively, D is TRBD1 (5 bases). The CDR3 spans 13 residues. The germline V gene encodes CDR1 SGDLS and CDR2 YYNGEE. V was clipped by 3 bases and J by 10 bases, with 11 bases between them. The CDR3 here is CASSAGFGSPLHF. CDR3 sequence (DNA): TGTGCCAGCAGCGCAGGGTTCGGGTCACCCCTCCACTTT.

V is TRBV19 and J is TRBJ1-1, with 8 bases identical to TRBD1. The CDR3 has 13 residues. Germline CDR1 and CDR2: LNHDA and SQIVND (reference sequence). Trimming at V came to 4 bases and at J to 4 bases, leaving 2 bases not matched to a gene. The CDR3 DNA sequence: TGTGCCAGTAGTACAGGGGGCGGCACTGAAGCTTTCTTT. It encodes CASSTGGGTEAFF.

J is TRBJ1-5 and V is TRBV5-1; D is unresolved. CDR1 SGHRS and CDR2 YFSETQ come from the germline V gene. The CDR3 sequence is 15 residues long. Trimming removed 1 base from V and 4 bases from J, with 12 bases in between. The CDR3 spells CASSLRGLPNQPQHF. The CDR3 DNA sequence: TGCGCCAGCAGCTTGCGGGGTCTCCCTAATCAGCCCCAGCATTTT.

This chain links TRBV29-1 with TRBJ1-2; D call uncertain. CDR3 length equals 15 residues. The V end was cut by 6 bases, the J end by 8 bases, with 25 bases between. Germline CDR1 reads SQVTM; CDR2 reads ANQGSEA. CDR3 sequence (DNA): TGCAGCGTACTAACCTCCGGGAACCCCAGATCCGGCTACACCTTC. Encoded protein: CSVLTSGNPRSGYTF.

The chain carries TRBV18 and TRBJ2-7; TRBD1 matches at 8 bases. Germline V CDR1 and CDR2: KGHSH, LQKENI. This CDR3 is 15 amino acids long. With V trimmed by 0 bases and J by 5 bases, 6 bases remained unmatched. CDR3 in amino acids: CASSPPSQGAHEQYF. The DNA of the CDR3 is TGTGCCAGCTCACCACCGTCTCAGGGGGCTCACGAGCAGTACTTC. Full variable domain (outside the CDR3, taken from reference TRBV18 and TRBJ2-7): NAGVMQNPRHLVRRRGQEARLRCSPMKGHSHVYWYRQLPEEGLKFMVYLQKENIIDESGMPKERFSAEFPKEGPSILRIQQVVRGDSAAYFCASSPPSQGAHEQYFGPGTRLTVT.

This chain uses TRBV10-3 with TRBJ2-5; 13 bases are a match to TRBD2. V shed 6 bases, J shed 5 bases, and the junction held 3 bases outside the gene matches. The CDR3 contains 14 residues. Germline V lookup: CDR1 ENHRY, CDR2 SYGVKD. Here the CDR3 reads CAIRTSGGAETQYF. As DNA, the CDR3 is TGTGCCATCAGAACTAGCGGGGGGGCGGAGACCCAGTACTTC.

V gene TRBV5-1 combines with J gene TRBJ2-7; 8 nucleotides line up with TRBD2. J gave up 5 bases and V 0 bases, and 4 bases lay outside the gene matches. CDR1 and CDR2 (germline): SGHRS, YFSETQ. The CDR3 contains 14 residues. CDR3 amino acids: CASSLASAGDEQYF. Written as DNA, the CDR3 is TGCGCCAGCAGCTTGGCCTCAGCGGGGGACGAGCAGTACTTC.

This rearrangement joins TRBV14 to TRBJ1-1; TRBD1 is a possible D gene (5 bases). Germline V gives CDR1 SGHDN, CDR2 FVKESK. CDR3 length equals 13 residues. V lost 6 bases, J lost 5 bases, and 13 bases lay in between. The DNA for the CDR3 is TGTGCCAGCAGTCCACTACAGGCAACTGAAGCTTTCTTT. Its protein product is CASSPLQATEAFF.

The V gene is TRBV7-2, the J gene TRBJ2-1; 11 nucleotides align to TRBD2. The CDR3 totals 15 residues. CDR1 and CDR2 from the germline V gene are SGHTA and FQGNSA. The V gene end was trimmed by 7 bases and the J gene end by 2 bases; junction bases not matched to a gene: 4. As DNA, the CDR3 is TGTGCCAGCACCCCGACTAGCGGGGCCTACAATGAGCAGTTCTTC. Translation: CASTPTSGAYNEQFF.

The chain uses TRBV2 and TRBJ1-5; D not resolved. This CDR3 region has 14 residues. Trimming shortened V by 5 bases and J by 5 bases, and 13 bases separated the two germline ends. Per germline, CDR1 SNHLY and CDR2 FYNNEI. CDR3 nucleotides: TGTGCCAGCAGTATATCCATGGGCGATCAGCCCCAGCATTTT. This sequence encodes CASSISMGDQPQHF.

This chain connects TRBV5-1 to TRBJ2-3, with 7 bases that match TRBD2. The germline gives CDR1 SGHRS, CDR2 YFSETQ. The CDR3 runs to 16 residues. V was clipped by 0 bases and J by 5 bases; unmatched bases: 9. The CDR3 region is CASSLGSGAPLDTQYF. CDR3 nucleotides: TGCGCCAGCAGCTTGGGGAGCGGGGCCCCCCTAGATACGCAGTATTTT.

The chain has TRBV11-2 and TRBJ2-1, with D possibly matching TRBD2 (6 bases). Germline V lookup: CDR1 SGHAT, CDR2 FQNNGV. This CDR3 has 17 amino acids. Trimming stripped 4 bases from V and 2 bases from J, with 18 bases between. This CDR3 is CASSSLSSGTPYNEQFF. CDR3 bases: TGTGCCAGCAGCTCTCTAAGCTCCGGGACTCCCTACAATGAGCAGTTCTTC.

This chain connects TRBV9 to TRBJ1-2, with 11 positions matching TRBD1. After removal of 0 bases from V and 5 bases from J, the junction contained 6 bases not matched to a gene. Germline V gene lookup returns CDR1 SGDLS and CDR2 YYNGEE. The CDR3 is made up of 16 amino acids. Here the CDR3 reads CASSVVDRGLTYGYTF. In DNA form, the CDR3 reads TGTGCCAGCAGCGTAGTGGACAGGGGGCTAACGTATGGCTACACCTTC. Supplemented by reference TRBV9 and TRBJ1-2, the full variable domain reads DSGVTQTPKHLITATGQRVTLRCSPRSGDLSVYWYQQSLDQGLQFLIQYYNGEERAKGNILERFSAQQFPDLHSELNLSSLELGDSALYFCASSVVDRGLTYGYTFGSGTRLTVV.

The rearrangement links TRBV11-2 to TRBJ1-4; 7 bases map to TRBD1. V was pared by 6 bases and J by 8 bases, with 15 bases of the junction left unmatched. The CDR3 length is 16 residues. CDR1 is SGHAT, CDR2 FQNNGV, per germline. The CDR3, as DNA: TGTGCCAGCAGTCACGTAGTCGGGACAGTGTGGGAAAAACTGTTTTTT. It encodes CASSHVVGTVWEKLFF.